These T cell receptor beta chains were read from a single sample in a study of blood T cell repertoires in COVID-19. The method was immunoSEQ multiplex PCR; TCRdb's version includes in-frame clones alone and lacks a portion of them. The repertoire includes about 140,000 clones, 75% to 90% of them detected once, and over 9.5% sits in the top ten. Sequenced input: peripheral blood. Receptor source: a man aged 55 to 69 with active or convalescent COVID-19. Each CDR3 is given with its conserved first and last residue. The order of the fields is V gene, CDR3 protein.

V: TRBV12-3/TRBV12-4; CDR3: CASSRIDIQYF
V: TRBV28; CDR3: CASSLAGNAYEQYF
V: TRBV6-5; CDR3: CASSDGLFEQYF
V: TRBV13; CDR3: CASREERAGGYTGELFF
V: TRBV5-1; CDR3: CASSLDSGIATQYF
V: TRBV9; CDR3: CASSVDRGGPQETQYF
V: TRBV6-5; CDR3: CASSSASRGNQPQHF
V: TRBV5-1; CDR3: CASSPPAGQGYTEAFF
V: TRBV7-2; CDR3: CASSLKLAGGEAFF
V: TRBV19; CDR3: CASSRSGVYNEQFF
V: TRBV13; CDR3: CASSHRRVGETQYF
V: TRBV24-1; CDR3: CATSDPSGSSYEQYF
V: TRBV19; CDR3: CASSTRQGANHF
V: TRBV7-2; CDR3: CASSLAQARQSSYNEQFF
V: TRBV19; CDR3: CASSPRLAKGYTF
V: TRBV11-2; CDR3: CASRSYTGGGGYTF
V: TRBV10-2; CDR3: CASSPSGRKETQYF
V: TRBV5-1; CDR3: CASSLRGSGSTDTQYF
V: TRBV3-1/TRBV3-2; CDR3: CASSFLAATSRDTQYF
V: TRBV25-1; CDR3: CASSAPYYQETQYF
V: TRBV4-3; CDR3: CASSQEQGQDTEAFF
V: TRBV6-2/TRBV6-3; CDR3: CASSSAKTSGRAVGETQYF
V: TRBV5-1; CDR3: CASSGRAEGHGYTF
V: TRBV19; CDR3: CASSPTGTGTQPQHF
V: TRBV27; CDR3: CASRRDRVNEQYF
V: TRBV7-9; CDR3: CASSPTSGSPNEQFF
V: TRBV7-2; CDR3: CASSLGPAGGPYEQYF
V: TRBV28; CDR3: CASSLQGAVSTEAFF
V: TRBV5-1; CDR3: CASSPDNNQPQHF
V: TRBV6-2/TRBV6-3; CDR3: CASSLQGMNTEAFF
V: TRBV14; CDR3: CASSRTGGSYEQYF
V: TRBV24-1; CDR3: CATSEPSGGPAGTGEQFF